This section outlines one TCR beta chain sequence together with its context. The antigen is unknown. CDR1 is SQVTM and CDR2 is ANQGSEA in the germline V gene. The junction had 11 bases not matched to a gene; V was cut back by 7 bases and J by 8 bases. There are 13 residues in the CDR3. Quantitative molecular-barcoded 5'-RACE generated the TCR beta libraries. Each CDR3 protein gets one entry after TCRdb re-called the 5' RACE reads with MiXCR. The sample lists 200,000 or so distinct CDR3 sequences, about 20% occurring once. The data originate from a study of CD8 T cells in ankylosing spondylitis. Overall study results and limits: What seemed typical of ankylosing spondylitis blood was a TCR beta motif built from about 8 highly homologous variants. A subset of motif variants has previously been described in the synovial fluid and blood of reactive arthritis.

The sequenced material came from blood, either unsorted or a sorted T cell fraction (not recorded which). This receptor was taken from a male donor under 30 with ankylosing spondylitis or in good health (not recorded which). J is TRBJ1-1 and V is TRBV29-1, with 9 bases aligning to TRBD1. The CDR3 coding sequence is TGCAGCGGCGCCGGGACAGGGAGTGTGGAAGCTTTCTTT. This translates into CSGAGTGSVEAFF.